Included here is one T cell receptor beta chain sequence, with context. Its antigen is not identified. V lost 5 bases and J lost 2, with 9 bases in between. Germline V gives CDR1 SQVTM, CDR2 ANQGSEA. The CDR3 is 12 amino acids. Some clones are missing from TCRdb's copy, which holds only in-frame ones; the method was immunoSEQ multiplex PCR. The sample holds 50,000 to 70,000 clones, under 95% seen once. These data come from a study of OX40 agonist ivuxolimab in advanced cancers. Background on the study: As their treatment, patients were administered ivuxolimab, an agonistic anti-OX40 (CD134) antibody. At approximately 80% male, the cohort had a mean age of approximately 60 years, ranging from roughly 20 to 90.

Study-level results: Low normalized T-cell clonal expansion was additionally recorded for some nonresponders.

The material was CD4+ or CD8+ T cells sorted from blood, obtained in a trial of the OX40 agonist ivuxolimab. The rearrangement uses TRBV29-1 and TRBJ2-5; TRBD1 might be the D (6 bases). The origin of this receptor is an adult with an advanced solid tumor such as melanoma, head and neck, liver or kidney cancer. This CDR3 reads CSVSRGQETQYF. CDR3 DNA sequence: TGCAGCGTTTCCAGGGGACAAGAGACCCAGTACTTC.